Listed here are 14 T cell receptor beta chains from one sample, sequenced in a study of T cell responses to AZD1222 COVID-19 vaccine. Only in-frame clones appear in the TCRdb table, and some are missing; sequencing was by immunoSEQ multiplex PCR. The sample shows just under 85,000 clones, around 85% of them seen only once. Sequences were derived from peripheral blood, sampled on day 0 of AZD1222 vaccination. The receptors here all came from an adult in good health.

The genes are TRBV4-3 and TRBJ2-2, with TRBD1 matching 8 bases. Germline V lookup: CDR1 LGHNA, CDR2 YSLEER. The CDR3 consists of 15 residues. The V segment lost 1 base and the J segment 8 bases; nucleotides outside the gene matches: 6. CDR3: CASSQGGTGLGELFF. The CDR3 DNA follows: TGCGCCAGCAGCCAAGGGGGGACAGGACTAGGGGAGCTGTTTTTT.

The chain combines TRBV6-2 or TRBV6-3 with TRBJ1-5; the match to TRBD1 covers 8 bases. Germline CDR1 MNHEY, CDR2 SVGEGT. The V segment lost 2 bases and the J segment 7 bases; nucleotides outside the gene matches: 7. CDR3 length: 15 amino acids. CDR3 loop: CASSYPGQGGQPQHF. CDR3 in DNA: TGTGCCAGCAGTTACCCCGGACAGGGTGGGCAGCCCCAGCATTTT.

This rearrangement joins TRBV19 to TRBJ1-2; TRBD1 might be the D (5 bases). Trimming took off 6 bases at V and 4 bases at J, with 9 bases between the two ends. The CDR3 runs to 12 residues. The germline CDR1 and CDR2 sequences are LNHDA and SQIVND (reference sequence). CDR3 in DNA: TGTGCCAGTAGAAGACAGCCCTATGGCTACACCTTC. Translation: CASRRQPYGYTF.

V usage is TRBV28 and J usage is TRBJ2-7; D is uncertain. This CDR3 is 14 amino acids long. Germline loops: CDR1 MDHEN, CDR2 SYDVKM. V lost 1 base to trimming and J lost 0 bases, with 7 bases between them. The CDR3 nucleotides read TGTGCCAGCAGTTTATACCAGAGCTCCTACGAGCAGTACTTC. Translated: CASSLYQSSYEQYF.

CDR3 nucleotide sequence: TGTGCCAGCTCACCATTTGGACCAGGGGCTGCTATTGGAAACACCATATATTTT. Its translation: CASSPFGPGAAIGNTIYF. This chain joins TRBV18 and TRBJ1-3; TRBD1 is a possible D gene (6 bases). Per the germline V gene, CDR1 is KGHSH and CDR2 is LQKENI. V dropped 2 bases and J dropped 3 bases, with 20 bases sitting between them. This CDR3 has 18 amino acids.

The chain has TRBV5-1 and TRBJ1-1, with a weak D call TRBD1 (5 bases). Trimming removed 0 bases from V and 1 base from J, with 13 bases in between. This CDR3 region has 16 residues. Germline V CDR1 and CDR2: SGHRS, YFSETQ. CDR3 residues: CASSLAPDIKNTEAFF. CDR3 nucleotide sequence: TGCGCCAGCAGCTTGGCCCCGGACATAAAGAACACTGAAGCTTTCTTT.

The V gene is TRBV7-9, the J gene TRBJ1-1; TRBD1 is a possible D gene (6 bases). Germline V CDR1 and CDR2: SEHNR, FQNEAQ (reference sequence). The V end was cut by 5 bases, the J end by 1 base, with 11 bases between. CDR3 length: 14 amino acids. CDR3 sequence (DNA): TGTGCCAGCAGCAACCAGGGGCGGAACACTGAAGCTTTCTTT. Protein product: CASSNQGRNTEAFF.

The chain carries TRBV19 and TRBJ2-2; D is perhaps TRBD2 (5 bases). Germline lookup yields CDR1 LNHDA and CDR2 SQIVND (reference sequence). The ends were cut back, 3 bases at V and 9 bases at J, with 11 bases in the middle. The CDR3 runs to 13 residues. CDR3 loop: CASSIGVARELFF. The CDR3 nucleotides read TGTGCCAGTAGTATCGGGGTGGCCAGGGAGCTGTTTTTT.

The chain joins TRBV7-9 to TRBJ1-5, with D perhaps matching TRBD1 (5 bases). This CDR3 contains 13 residues. The ends were cut back, 3 bases at V and 5 bases at J, with 8 bases in the middle. Germline CDR1 reads SEHNR; CDR2 reads FQNEAQ (reference sequence). The CDR3 spells CASSFEGYQPQHF. The CDR3, as DNA: TGTGCCAGCAGCTTTGAGGGGTATCAGCCCCAGCATTTT.

The chain recombines TRBV24-1 with TRBJ2-7; 7 bases are shared with TRBD1. The V gene's germline CDR1 is KGHDR and CDR2 SFDVKD. This CDR3 has 13 residues. The trim removed 7 bases at V and 1 base at J, leaving 3 bases unmatched. DNA of the CDR3: TGTGCCACCAGCCGACAGGGATCCTACGAGCAGTACTTC. Translated, it gives CATSRQGSYEQYF.

This chain uses TRBV23-1 with TRBJ2-7; D may match TRBD1 or TRBD2 (6 bases each). TRBV23-1 qualifies as an ORF whose function is uncertain. V was trimmed by 3 bases and J by 2 bases, leaving 20 bases between them. This CDR3 is 17 amino acids long. CDR3 residues: CASSHRGHLLAPYEQYF. DNA of the CDR3: TGCGCCAGCAGTCATCGGGGACACCTACTAGCCCCCTACGAGCAGTACTTC.

The chain employs TRBV7-9 and TRBJ1-1, with unresolved D. Germline CDR1 is SEHNR and CDR2 is FQNEAQ (reference sequence). V lost 6 bases and J lost 0, with 8 bases in between. The length of the CDR3 is 13 residues. CDR3 loop: CASRDSMNTEAFF. CDR3 nucleotide sequence: TGTGCCAGCAGGGACTCCATGAACACTGAAGCTTTCTTT.

This chain uses TRBV12-3 or TRBV12-4 with TRBJ2-7; D gene uncertain. Deletions cut 6 bases from V and 0 bases from J, with 6 bases between. The CDR3 contains 12 residues. CDR3 nucleotides: TGTGCCAGCAGGATAAACTCCTACGAGCAGTACTTC. Protein product: CASRINSYEQYF.

The genes are TRBV18 and TRBJ1-3; tentative D call: TRBD1 (6 bases). The CDR3 has 14 amino acids. Germline CDR1 reads KGHSH; CDR2 reads LQKENI. V lost 3 bases, J lost 3 bases, and 9 bases lay in between. The CDR3: CASSPTTGGNTIYF. DNA for the CDR3: TGTGCCAGCTCACCGACGACAGGTGGAAACACCATATATTTT.